What follows is one TCR beta chain and its context. What it binds is unknown. The CDR3 ends on some other residue instead of the conserved phenylalanine or tryptophan, so this is likely a read error. CDR1 is LGHNA, CDR2 YNFKEQ, per germline. J was trimmed by 5 bases and V by 2 bases; bases with no gene match: 9. CDR3 size: 15 residues. Constant-region priming of 500 to 550 ng total RNA yielded TCR beta cDNA. Slightly modified ARM-PCR served as the procedure for the TCR beta libraries. These libraries came from three rounds of nested multiplex PCR. It was with TRBV1-TRBV30 forward primers and a C-beta reverse primer that the first two PCR rounds were run, at approximately 10 cycles each. TCRdb called the multiplex PCR reads again in MiXCR, with one record for every CDR3 protein. The sample shows roughly 100,000 distinct CDR3 sequences, around 63% of them seen only once. This sample is drawn from a study of tumor-infiltrating lymphocytes in primary liver carcinoma. At the level of the study: Tumor stage was T1-T3 N0M0, and tumor size was 4.2 to 10 cm across. Samples yielded about 3.5 to 7.5 million productive TCRbeta reads, similar across tissue types. Overall study findings and caveats: Blood fell significantly below tumors in its top-250-clone fraction (p = 0.039).

The roughly 17-31 mg bulk tissue piece was not sorted before simultaneous RNA and DNA extraction. Among the patients, all had chronic HBV infection and none had been treated. The receptor was isolated from a woman aged 55-69 years with primary liver carcinoma and hepatitis B virus infection. Sequencing was done on a sample of liver tumor tissue from sampling region 5. Subset reported: tumor region T5, tumor centre. The chain has TRBV4-2 and TRBJ2-7, with 7 positions matching TRBD2. CDR3 region: CASSQQWEGGHEQYL. CDR3 in DNA: TGTGCCAGCAGCCAACAGTGGGAGGGCGGGCACGAGCAGTACCTC.